These 9 T cell receptor beta chains came from one sample sequenced in a study of blood T cell repertoires in COVID-19. Assay: immunoSEQ multiplex PCR; the TCRdb copy retains only in-frame clones and omits some. The repertoire includes tens of thousands of clones, about 80% of them detected once, and roughly a quarter sits in the top ten. Source material: peripheral blood. The source is a human donor in a cohort sampled during active COVID-19.

The chain couples TRBV2 to TRBJ2-1; D not resolved. Trimming stripped 2 bases from V and 10 bases from J, with 15 bases between. The CDR3 loop spans 14 amino acids. Per germline, CDR1 SNHLY and CDR2 FYNNEI. This CDR3 reads CASSESLTVAEQFF. CDR3 in DNA: TGTGCCAGCAGTGAATCCCTAACAGTGGCCGAGCAGTTCTTC.

This chain connects TRBV19 to TRBJ1-6; weak D call: TRBD1 (6 bases). The CDR3 length is 15 residues. CDR1 LNHDA and CDR2 SQIVND come from the germline V gene (reference sequence). V lost 6 bases, J lost 0 bases, and 9 bases lay in between. CDR3 sequence reads: CASSDRSSYNSPLHF. The CDR3 DNA follows: TGTGCCAGTAGCGACAGGAGCTCCTATAATTCACCCCTCCACTTT.

The V gene is TRBV15, the J gene TRBJ1-3; D is undetermined. V was clipped by 1 base and J by 3 bases, with 13 bases between them. This CDR3 comprises 16 residues. Germline V gene data show CDR1 as LNHNV and CDR2 as YYDKDF (reference sequence). In DNA, the CDR3 is TGTGCCACCAGCAGAGGAAGACCGGGAGATGGAAACACCATATATTTT. This gives the protein CATSRGRPGDGNTIYF.

The chain joins TRBV30 to TRBJ1-2; D is ambiguous. V gave up 2 bases and J gave up 8 bases, with 12 bases separating them. The CDR3 runs to 12 residues. Looked up from germline, CDR1 is GTSNPN and CDR2 is SVGIG (reference sequence). The CDR3 bases are TGTGCCTGGAGTAAACGGTGGGCCGGCTACACCTTC. This gives the protein CAWSKRWAGYTF.

The J gene is TRBJ2-5, the V gene TRBV5-5, with TRBD1 as a possible D gene (7 bases). Trimming cost V 0 bases and J 2 bases, with 11 bases left between them. Germline V gives CDR1 SGHKS, CDR2 YYEKEE (reference sequence). The CDR3 is 15 residues long. DNA of the CDR3: TGTGCCAGCAGCTTGGCACCAGGGGGGCAAGAGACCCAGTACTTC. Protein product: CASSLAPGGQETQYF.

In its sample, this clone was seen a few times. The gene calls are TRBV2 and TRBJ1-4, with D maybe TRBD1 (5 bases). This CDR3 region has 13 residues. Germline V gene data show CDR1 as SNHLY and CDR2 as FYNNEI. The V end was cut by 5 bases, the J end by 8 bases, with 12 bases between. Here the CDR3 reads CASSYARGEKLFF. The CDR3 bases are TGTGCCAGCAGTTACGCCCGGGGGGAAAAACTGTTTTTT. Based on the CDR3 plus reference TRBV2 and TRBJ1-4, the full variable domain is EPEVTQTPSHQVTQMGQEVILRCVPISNHLYFYWYRQILGQKVEFLVSFYNNEISEKSEIFDDQFSVERPDGSNFTLKIRSTKLEDSAMYFCASSYARGEKLFFGSGTQLSVL.

The chain has TRBV6-2 or TRBV6-3 and TRBJ2-3, with D maybe TRBD2 (6 bases). Germline V gene data show CDR1 as MNHEY and CDR2 as SVGEGT. V was pared by 0 bases and J by 4 bases, with 17 bases between. This CDR3 has 17 residues. The DNA of the CDR3 is TGTGCCAGCAGTTACTCCGCGGGACTCCTCGGGTCAGATACGCAGTATTTT. This gives the protein CASSYSAGLLGSDTQYF.

The V gene is TRBV5-8, the J gene TRBJ2-1, with 7 nucleotides matching TRBD1. The CDR3 consists of 16 residues. The germline CDR1 and CDR2 sequences are SGHTS and YDEGEE. Trimming cost V 2 bases and J 0 bases; bases outside gene matches: 5. CDR3 amino acids: CASSFTGTVSYNEQFF. DNA of the CDR3: TGTGCCAGCAGCTTTACCGGGACAGTCTCCTACAATGAGCAGTTCTTC.

The CDR3 bases are TGTGCCAGCTCACCCCGGACAGGTAACTACGAGCAGTACTTC. This sequence encodes CASSPRTGNYEQYF. The chain employs TRBV18 and TRBJ2-7; 7 bases match TRBD1. V dropped 3 bases and J dropped 3; count of bases not matched to a gene: 5. This CDR3 contains 14 residues. Germline V gene lookup returns CDR1 KGHSH and CDR2 LQKENI.